A single sample gave rise to the 24 T cell receptor beta chains below, sequenced in a study of metastatic and nonmetastatic thyroid tumors. All patients reached thyroid surgery having received no treatment beforehand. MiXCR was used by TCRdb to re-call the PCR reads. This table has tens of thousands of clones, roughly 13% appearing once. Sequenced sample: blood. The receptors derive from a female donor with papillary thyroid cancer or a benign thyroid nodule (not recorded which). Some clones in this sample may be carry-over from other donors' samples.

This clone was seen repeatedly, ten times or more. The CDR3 loop is CASSLSDRLNYGYTF. The CDR3 nucleotides are TGTGCCAGCAGCCTATCGGACAGACTTAACTATGGCTACACCTTC. This chain uses TRBV5-4 with TRBJ1-2; D possibly corresponds to TRBD1 (6 bases). This CDR3 comprises 15 residues. CDR1 SGHNT and CDR2 YYREEE come from the germline V gene (reference sequence). The ends were cut back, 4 bases at V and 1 base at J, with 14 bases in the middle.

Turning to this clone: This may stem from a read error, because a much larger clone lies one nucleotide away. This chain links TRBV9 with TRBJ2-3; D perhaps matches TRBD2 (6 bases). The germline V gene has CDR1 SGDLS and CDR2 YYNGEE. This CDR3 contains 13 residues. Trimming took 0 bases from V and 11 from J, leaving 13 bases between them. CDR3 DNA sequence: TGTGCCAGCAGCGTAGATCCCCAGGAGGGGCAGTATTTT. Protein sequence: CASSVDPQEGQYF. The whole variable domain, filled in from reference TRBV9 and TRBJ2-3, reads DSGVTQTPKHLITATGQRVTLRCSPRSGDLSVYWYQQSLDQGLQFLIQYYNGEERAKGNILERFSAQQFPDLHSELNLSSLELGDSALYFCASSVDPQEGQYFGPGTRLTVL.

This clone has only a few counts. A read error may be the cause here, since a much bigger clone is one base away. The V call is TRBV6-4, the J call TRBJ1-4; no clear D gene. Trimming took off 7 bases at V and 4 bases at J, with 22 bases between the two ends. Germline-derived CDR1 and CDR2 are MRHNA and SNTAGT. The length of the CDR3 is 17 residues. The CDR3 DNA reads as TGTGCCAGCAAATTAGACGGGGTCGTACCGAGTAATGAAAAACTGTTTTTT. Translation: CASKLDGVVPSNEKLFF.

This clone was found many times. The CDR3: CASSSTRTSGSYNEQFF. CDR3 nucleotides: TGCGCCAGCAGCTCAACCCGGACTAGCGGGAGCTACAATGAGCAGTTCTTC. The rearrangement links TRBV5-1 to TRBJ2-1; 13 nucleotides align to TRBD2. Germline V gives CDR1 SGHRS, CDR2 YFSETQ. The J segment lost 3 bases and the V segment lost 3 bases, leaving 6 bases of the junction unmatched. This CDR3 comprises 17 residues.

This clone was seen repeatedly, ten times or more. This chain uses TRBV3-1 with TRBJ1-1; TRBD1 matches at 9 bases. Germline loops: CDR1 LGHDT, CDR2 YNNKEL (reference sequence). The CDR3 extends over 13 amino acids. The ends lost 4 bases at V and 7 bases at J; junction bases unmatched: 4. CDR3: CASSLGQGLEAFF. CDR3 nucleotides: TGTGCCAGCAGCCTAGGACAGGGGCTTGAAGCTTTCTTT.

In its sample, this clone was seen many times. This sequence joins TRBV11-3 and TRBJ2-1; 7 positions agree with TRBD2. This CDR3 has 14 amino acids. V shed 5 bases, J shed 6 bases, and the junction held 7 bases outside the gene matches. The V gene's germline CDR1 is SGHNT and CDR2 YENEEA. CDR3 loop: CASSRGLAANEQFF. The CDR3 region has the DNA TGTGCCAGCAGCCGCGGTCTAGCGGCCAATGAGCAGTTCTTC.

This clone showed up many times. The rearrangement links TRBV28 to TRBJ1-1; 8 bases match TRBD1. Germline CDR1 MDHEN, CDR2 SYDVKM. Unmatched junction bases numbered 4, after V lost 9 bases and J lost 4 bases. The CDR3 length is 12 residues. For the CDR3, the DNA is TGTGCCAGTTCAGGGGGCACCACTGAAGCTTTCTTT. Protein: CASSGGTTEAFF.

This clone was detected many times. V gene TRBV18 combines with J gene TRBJ2-5; D gene uncertain. Germline V gene lookup returns CDR1 KGHSH and CDR2 LQKENI. This CDR3 has 11 amino acids. V was clipped by 4 bases and J by 2 bases, with 2 bases between them. This CDR3 is CASSLQETQYF. The CDR3 DNA reads as TGTGCCAGCTCACTTCAAGAGACCCAGTACTTC.

The table lists this clone with a few counts. The chain employs TRBV6-5 and TRBJ2-1; D is uncertain. CDR3 length equals 16 residues. V lost 6 bases to trimming and J lost 7 bases, with 22 bases between them. Germline assignment: CDR1 MNHEY and CDR2 SVGAGI. CDR3 region: CASRLYASVVNNEQFF. In nucleotides, the CDR3 is TGTGCCAGCAGGTTATACGCCTCGGTCGTAAATAATGAGCAGTTCTTC.

This clone came up many times. V usage is TRBV5-1 and J usage is TRBJ2-2; no firm D call. The CDR3 length is 13 residues. Germline V gene data show CDR1 as SGHRS and CDR2 as YFSETQ. Trimming removed 4 bases from V and 4 bases from J, with 8 bases in between. In DNA form, the CDR3 reads TGCGCCAGCAGCCCGGAGATCACCGGGGAGCTGTTTTTT. This codes for CASSPEITGELFF.

This clone occurred a few times. A much larger clone differs from this one at a single base, so this may be a read error. The V call is TRBV10-3, the J call TRBJ1-1, with D maybe TRBD1 (6 bases). The CDR3 is 15 amino acids. Germline CDR1 and CDR2: ENHRY and SYGVKD. CDR3 nucleotide sequence: TGTGCCATCAGTGAGTCAGGGGGTAAAGTCGCTGAAGATTTCTTT. Protein product: CAISESGGKVAEDFF.

This clone was seen many times. The chain combines TRBV11-2 with TRBJ1-6, with TRBD1 matching 7 bases. Germline V gene data show CDR1 as SGHAT and CDR2 as FQNNGV. With 5 bases clipped from V and 7 bases from J, the junction kept 8 bases outside the gene matches. This CDR3 contains 15 residues. In DNA form, the CDR3 reads TGTGCCAGCAGCCCTCCCGGGACAGTAAATTCACCCCTCCACTTT. Translated, it gives CASSPPGTVNSPLHF.

This clone was recorded at least ten times. The J gene is TRBJ1-3, the V gene TRBV28; D gene unclear. CDR1 and CDR2 from the germline V gene are MDHEN and SYDVKM. The CDR3 extends over 13 amino acids. The V end lost 6 bases, the J end lost 0 bases, and 6 bases lay between the germline ends. CDR3 bases: TGTGCCAGCAGCCAGGACTCTGGAAACACCATATATTTT. Translated: CASSQDSGNTIYF.

This clone has only a few counts. A much larger clone differs from this one at a single base, so this may be a read error. The rearrangement joins TRBV6-1 to TRBJ1-4; possibly TRBD1 for D (5 bases). Germline CDR1 reads MNHNS; CDR2 reads SASEGT. Trimming took 4 bases from V and 7 from J, leaving 19 bases between them. The CDR3 is 16 amino acids. CDR3 amino acids: CASSVTSARVIEKLFF. As DNA, the CDR3 is TGTGCCAGCAGTGTGACGTCCGCCAGGGTGATTGAAAAACTGTTTTTT.

This clone was detected many times. The sample has other DNA sequences that encode this CDR3 too. The V gene is TRBV6-1, the J gene TRBJ2-2; D remains ambiguous. This CDR3 is built from 13 residues. Trimming shortened V by 7 bases and J by 3 bases, and 9 bases separated the two germline ends. The germline gives CDR1 MNHNS, CDR2 SASEGT. The CDR3 sequence: CASTDRHTGELFF. CDR3 sequence (DNA): TGTGCCAGCACCGATCGGCACACCGGGGAGCTGTTTTTT.

This clone appeared many times. This chain joins TRBV4-2 and TRBJ2-1, with D possibly TRBD2 on 6 matching bases. V shed 4 bases and J shed 8 bases, with 9 bases lying between them. The CDR3 is 12 amino acids. Germline CDR1 reads LGHNA; CDR2 reads YNFKEQ. The CDR3, as DNA: TGTGCCAGCAGCCGACTAGGGTATGAGCAGTTCTTC. Translation gives CASSRLGYEQFF.

This clone appeared many times. This chain connects TRBV6-1 to TRBJ2-5, with 8 bases identical to TRBD1. The CDR3 spans 16 residues. The germline V gene has CDR1 MNHNS and CDR2 SASEGT. The junction had 15 bases not matched to a gene; V was cut back by 9 bases and J by 3 bases. The CDR3 bases are TGTGCCAGTTCACCTCTCCAGACAGGGGCGGAAGAGACCCAGTACTTC. Protein product: CASSPLQTGAEETQYF.

This clone was seen at least ten times. The chain joins TRBV19 to TRBJ1-5, with D possibly being TRBD1 (5 bases). The germline V and J ends were trimmed by 4 bases and 5 bases, with 12 bases remaining between them. This CDR3 is 14 amino acids long. Germline CDR1 reads LNHDA; CDR2 reads SQIVND (reference sequence). Written as DNA, the CDR3 is TGTGCCAGTAGTAGGGGCAGTGACGATCAGCCCCAGCATTTT. Amino acid sequence: CASSRGSDDQPQHF.

In this sample, this clone turned up many times. V usage is TRBV10-1 and J usage is TRBJ2-7; TRBD2 matches 10 bases. Germline-derived CDR1 and CDR2 are WNHNN and SYGVQD (reference sequence). Trimming removed 10 bases from V and 7 bases from J; junction bases left unmatched: 22. The CDR3 extends over 17 amino acids. The CDR3 nucleotides read TGCGCCACGCGATCGACAGGCCGACTAGCGGGCGGGCGGGAGCAGTACTTC. This translates into CATRSTGRLAGGREQYF.

The gene calls are TRBV4-1 and TRBJ2-1; D assignment may be TRBD1 or TRBD2 (5 bases each). The CDR3 is 13 amino acids. Looked up from germline, CDR1 is MGHRA and CDR2 is YSYEKL. The V gene lost 4 bases and the J gene lost 10 bases, with 14 bases spanning the gap. CDR3: CASSRNSGAEQFF. In nucleotides, the CDR3 is TGCGCCAGCAGCCGCAACTCCGGGGCCGAGCAGTTCTTC.

At least ten counts were recorded for this clone. The V gene is TRBV2, the J gene TRBJ2-5; no definite D call. Germline V gives CDR1 SNHLY, CDR2 FYNNEI. The germline V and J ends were trimmed by 5 bases and 3 bases, with 4 bases remaining between them. The CDR3 is 11 residues long. Here the CDR3 reads CASSMKETQYF. The CDR3 DNA reads as TGTGCCAGCAGTATGAAAGAGACCCAGTACTTC. Combining the CDR3 with reference TRBV2 and TRBJ2-5 gives the whole variable domain EPEVTQTPSHQVTQMGQEVILRCVPISNHLYFYWYRQILGQKVEFLVSFYNNEISEKSEIFDDQFSVERPDGSNFTLKIRSTKLEDSAMYFCASSMKETQYFGPGTRLLVL.

The table lists this clone with many counts. Different DNA sequences within this sample yield the same CDR3. The V call is TRBV4-1, the J call TRBJ2-1, with TRBD1 matching over 9 bases. Unmatched junction bases numbered 10, after V lost 0 bases and J lost 7 bases. Germline CDR1 is MGHRA and CDR2 is YSYEKL. The CDR3 contains 17 residues. CDR3 DNA: TGCGCCAGCAGCCAAGACCCCTACAGGGGGCGTGATAATGAGCAGTTCTTC. It yields the protein CASSQDPYRGRDNEQFF.

This clone was seen only a few times. A much larger clonotype is one base distant, so this may be a read error. CDR3 DNA sequence: TGCAGCCTGAGGGACAGGGTGATAGATACGCAGTATTTT. Its translation: CSLRDRVIDTQYF. The chain is built from TRBV29-1 and TRBJ2-3, with 9 bases identical to TRBD1. CDR3 size: 13 residues. Germline V lookup: CDR1 SQVTM, CDR2 ANQGSEA. J was trimmed by 5 bases and V by 8 bases; bases with no gene match: 8.

In this sample, this clone turned up many times. This chain links TRBV29-1 with TRBJ2-5; TRBD2 agrees at 8 bases. Germline trimming cut 6 bases from V and 7 bases from J; bases unmatched to any gene: 7. This CDR3 comprises 12 residues. In germline, CDR1 is SQVTM, CDR2 ANQGSEA. This chain's CDR3 is CSVRGGEATQYF. DNA for the CDR3: TGCAGCGTACGGGGGGGGGAAGCGACCCAGTACTTC.